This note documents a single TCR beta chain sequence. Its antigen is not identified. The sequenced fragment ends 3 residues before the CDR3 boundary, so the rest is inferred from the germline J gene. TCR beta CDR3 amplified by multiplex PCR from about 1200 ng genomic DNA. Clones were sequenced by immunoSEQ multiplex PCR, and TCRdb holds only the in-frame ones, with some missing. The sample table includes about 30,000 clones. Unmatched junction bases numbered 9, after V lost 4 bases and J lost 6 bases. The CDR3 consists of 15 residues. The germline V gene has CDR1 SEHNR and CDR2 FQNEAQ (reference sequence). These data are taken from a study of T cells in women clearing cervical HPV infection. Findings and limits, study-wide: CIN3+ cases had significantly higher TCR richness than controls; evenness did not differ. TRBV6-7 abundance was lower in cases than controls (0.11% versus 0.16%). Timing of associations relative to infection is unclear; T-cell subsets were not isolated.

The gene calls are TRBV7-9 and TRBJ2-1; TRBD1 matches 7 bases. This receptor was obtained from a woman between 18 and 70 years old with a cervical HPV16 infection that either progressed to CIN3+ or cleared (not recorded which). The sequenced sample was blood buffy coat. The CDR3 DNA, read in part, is TGTGCCAGCAGCTCGAAGGGGGCAGGACTCAATGAG. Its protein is CASSSKGAGLNE. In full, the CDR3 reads CASSSKGAGLNEQFF.